A single sample is the source of the 20 T cell receptor beta chains below, sequenced in a study of pediatric ulcerative colitis. TCRdb keeps only in-frame clones here, not all; method: immunoSEQ multiplex PCR. The table records around 13,000 clones, around 77% of them present only once. Rectal tissue came from one to two pinch biopsies taken at colonoscopy. The source material was gut tissue. Receptors were obtained from a boy between 5 and 17 years old who was a control in a study of pediatric ulcerative colitis.

The rearrangement uses TRBV4-2 and TRBJ2-5; 7 bases match TRBD1. Germline CDR1 reads LGHNA; CDR2 reads YNFKEQ. The CDR3 runs 17 residues. The V and J ends lost 0 bases and 4 bases, in that order; junction bases with no gene match: 11. The CDR3 DNA sequence: TGTGCCAGCAGCCAAGAAGGGGCAGGGGGTTTAGGAGAGACCCAGTACTTC. Residues: CASSQEGAGGLGETQYF.

The chain carries TRBV27 and TRBJ2-7; D not resolved. The length of the CDR3 is 13 residues. Germline-derived CDR1 and CDR2 are MNHEY and SMNVEV (reference sequence). V lost 9 bases, J lost 3 bases, and 15 bases lay in between. CDR3 nucleotide sequence: TGTGCCAGTGGCCACGGACGGAACTACGAGCAGTACTTC. Protein product: CASGHGRNYEQYF.

This chain connects TRBV7-3 to TRBJ2-1, with TRBD1 matching over 7 bases. The CDR3 consists of 13 residues. Germline CDR1 reads SGHTA; CDR2 reads FQGTGA. The V gene end was trimmed by 4 bases and the J gene end by 10 bases; junction bases not matched to a gene: 7. CDR3 nucleotides: TGTGCCAGCAGCTCGGAAGGGGGCCGAGAGCAGTTCTTC. This encodes CASSSEGGREQFF. The full variable domain, its missing parts supplied by reference TRBV7-3 and TRBJ2-1, is GAGVSQTPSNKVTEKGKYVELRCDPISGHTALYWYRQSLGQGPEFLIYFQGTGAADDSGLPNDRFFAVRPEGSVSTLKIQRTERGDSAVYLCASSSEGGREQFFGPGTRLTVL.

The chain employs TRBV15 and TRBJ2-5, with a possible D match to TRBD2 (5 bases). V shed 3 bases and J shed 5 bases, with 13 bases lying between them. The CDR3 spans 14 residues. Germline-derived CDR1 and CDR2 are LNHNV and YYDKDF (reference sequence). Here the CDR3 DNA reads TGTGCCACCAGCAGGGTTCTCTGGGAGGAGACCCAGTACTTC. Its translation: CATSRVLWEETQYF.

This chain links TRBV7-3 with TRBJ1-1; 8 nucleotides line up with TRBD1. Germline V gene data show CDR1 as SGHTA and CDR2 as FQGTGA. The CDR3 is 14 residues long. V trimming: 1 base; J trimming: 7 bases; junction bases outside the gene matches: 5. The CDR3 coding sequence is TGTGCCAGCAGCTTAAATGGACAGGGCATTGAAGCTTTCTTT. Protein: CASSLNGQGIEAFF. Full variable domain (rest looked up from reference TRBV7-3 and TRBJ1-1): GAGVSQTPSNKVTEKGKYVELRCDPISGHTALYWYRQSLGQGPEFLIYFQGTGAADDSGLPNDRFFAVRPEGSVSTLKIQRTERGDSAVYLCASSLNGQGIEAFFGQGTRLTVV.

The J gene is TRBJ2-7, the V gene TRBV5-1, with 11 bases lining up with TRBD2. Germline-derived CDR1 and CDR2 are SGHRS and YFSETQ. This CDR3 region has 18 residues. The V gene end was trimmed by 1 base and the J gene end by 2 bases; junction bases not matched to a gene: 11. The CDR3 region has the DNA TGCGCCAGCAGCTTGAACGGAGGGCGACTAGCGGGAACCTACGAGCAGTACTTC. It encodes CASSLNGGRLAGTYEQYF.

This chain links TRBV10-3 with TRBJ2-6; D possibly matches TRBD1 or TRBD2 (5 bases each). The CDR3 sequence is 16 residues long. V was shortened by 6 bases and J by 0 bases, with 12 bases between the two germline ends. Germline CDR1 reads ENHRY; CDR2 reads SYGVKD. The DNA of the CDR3 is TGTGCCATCAGGGGGACGGTGAGCTCTGGGGCCAACGTCCTGACTTTC. This translates into CAIRGTVSSGANVLTF.

This sequence joins TRBV7-6 and TRBJ2-7; TRBD1 agrees at 12 bases. The junction had 9 bases not matched to a gene; V was cut back by 5 bases and J by 4 bases. Germline V CDR1 and CDR2: SGHVS, FNYEAQ. The CDR3 loop spans 16 amino acids. CDR3 region: CASSPNRDRGPYEQYF. CDR3 nucleotide sequence: TGTGCCAGCAGCCCAAACCGGGACAGGGGGCCGTACGAGCAGTACTTC.

The rearrangement links TRBV18 to TRBJ2-3; D not certain. Germline CDR1 reads KGHSH; CDR2 reads LQKENI. V was cut by 2 bases and J by 9 bases, with 9 bases left in between. The CDR3 consists of 12 residues. The CDR3 sequence: CASSPRMGTQYF. In nucleotides, the CDR3 is TGTGCCAGCTCACCAAGGATGGGCACGCAGTATTTT.

This clone was recorded once. Other DNA sequences in this sample translate to the same CDR3. The chain carries TRBV5-1 and TRBJ2-3, with 7 bases identical to TRBD2. The CDR3 totals 16 residues. The V gene's germline CDR1 is SGHRS and CDR2 YFSETQ. The ends lost 0 bases at V and 0 bases at J; junction bases unmatched: 4. The CDR3 DNA is TGCGCCAGCAGCTTGGGAGGGAGGGCCAGCACAGATACGCAGTATTTT. Encoded protein: CASSLGGRASTDTQYF.

The chain recombines TRBV7-8 with TRBJ2-2, with no clear D. The CDR3 has 11 residues. In germline, CDR1 is SGHVS, CDR2 FQNEAQ. V gave up 3 bases and J gave up 6 bases, with 2 bases separating them. The CDR3 is CASSFPGELFF. The CDR3, as DNA: TGTGCCAGCAGCTTTCCCGGGGAGCTGTTTTTT.

The chain combines TRBV11-2 with TRBJ2-3; the D is unclear. Germline V gives CDR1 SGHAT, CDR2 FQNNGV. Trimming took off 5 bases at V and 5 bases at J, with 8 bases between the two ends. This CDR3 is 12 amino acids long. The CDR3 loop is CASSPFGDTQYF. CDR3 sequence (DNA): TGTGCCAGCAGCCCGTTTGGAGATACGCAGTATTTT.

The V gene is TRBV9, the J gene TRBJ1-1; a weak D match, TRBD1 (5 bases). The length of the CDR3 is 13 residues. V shed 4 bases and J shed 3 bases, with 10 bases lying between them. CDR1 and CDR2 from the germline V gene are SGDLS and YYNGEE. CDR3 sequence: CASSPRGDTEAFF. DNA for the CDR3: TGTGCCAGCAGCCCCCGGGGCGACACTGAAGCTTTCTTT. Looking up the rest from reference TRBV9 and TRBJ1-1 gives the full variable domain: DSGVTQTPKHLITATGQRVTLRCSPRSGDLSVYWYQQSLDQGLQFLIQYYNGEERAKGNILERFSAQQFPDLHSELNLSSLELGDSALYFCASSPRGDTEAFFGQGTRLTVV.

This clone was detected only a few times. The chain recombines TRBV29-1 with TRBJ2-1; D may match TRBD1 or TRBD2 (5 bases each). The germline CDR1 and CDR2 sequences are SQVTM and ANQGSEA. Trimming removed 6 bases at V and 10 bases at J, with 16 bases between. The CDR3 loop spans 12 amino acids. The CDR3 region is CSVAAVGREQFF. The DNA for the CDR3 is TGCAGCGTCGCCGCCGTGGGACGCGAGCAGTTCTTC.

This chain uses TRBV11-2 with TRBJ2-3; no firm D call. This CDR3 is built from 12 residues. Per the germline V gene, CDR1 is SGHAT and CDR2 is FQNNGV. V lost 5 bases to trimming and J lost 7 bases, with 10 bases between them. The chain's CDR3 is CASSPGSHTQYF. CDR3 DNA sequence: TGTGCCAGCAGCCCTGGCTCCCATACGCAGTATTTT.

The chain uses TRBV18 and TRBJ2-1; 14 positions match TRBD2. V shed 3 bases and J 9 bases; nucleotides not matched to a gene: 10. Per the germline V gene, CDR1 is KGHSH and CDR2 is LQKENI. CDR3 length: 17 amino acids. The CDR3 is CASSPRLAGGPGSEQFF. The CDR3 DNA follows: TGTGCCAGCTCACCTAGACTAGCGGGAGGGCCGGGGAGTGAGCAGTTCTTC.

This sequence joins TRBV5-4 and TRBJ2-1; D gene unclear. The CDR3 runs 13 residues. CDR1 SGHNT and CDR2 YYREEE come from the germline V gene (reference sequence). Trimming shortened V by 6 bases and J by 0 bases, and 7 bases separated the two germline ends. The CDR3 loop is CASMESSYNEQFF. The CDR3 DNA follows: TGTGCCAGCATGGAGAGCTCCTACAATGAGCAGTTCTTC.

This clone showed up just once. V gene TRBV5-5 combines with J gene TRBJ2-3, with TRBD2 as a possible D gene (5 bases). The germline V and J ends were trimmed by 5 bases and 0 bases, with 10 bases remaining between them. Per germline, CDR1 SGHKS and CDR2 YYEKEE (reference sequence). CDR3 size: 14 residues. CDR3 protein: CASSSSPSTDTQYF. CDR3 nucleotides: TGTGCCAGCAGTTCTAGCCCTAGCACAGATACGCAGTATTTT.

The chain carries TRBV30 and TRBJ1-5; D not certain. The CDR3 is 13 amino acids. V lost 2 bases and J 5 bases, leaving 10 bases between the germline ends. Germline V gene sequence: CDR1 GTSNPN, CDR2 SVGIG (reference sequence). The CDR3 region is CAWSPQPDQPQHF. The CDR3 DNA sequence: TGTGCCTGGAGTCCTCAGCCGGATCAGCCCCAGCATTTT.

The chain joins TRBV25-1 to TRBJ2-7, with TRBD2 matching 8 bases. The CDR3 extends over 15 amino acids. Germline CDR1 reads MGHDK; CDR2 reads SYGVNS. Trimming took 0 bases from V and 5 from J; bases not matched to a gene: 6. The CDR3 DNA sequence: TGTGCCAGCAGTGAATATGGCCTAGCGGGCCACGAGCAGTACGTC. Translating it yields CASSEYGLAGHEQYV.